A selection of T cell receptor beta chains follows, all from one sample in a study of response to subunit inactivated influenza vaccine. TCRdb reprocessed the RT-PCR reads via MiXCR and lists one record per CDR3 protein. The sample contains roughly 700,000 distinct CDR3 sequences, approximately 15% of which appear only once. The sequencing here drew on PBMCs from blood, taken 14 days before vaccination. Source of these receptors: a man aged 50 or older who received an inactivated influenza vaccine. Each CDR3 is given with its conserved first and last residue. Fields, in order: clone size, D gene, CDR3 length, J gene, V gene, CDR3 DNA, CDR3 protein. D genes are given only for firm matches. Size is stated for part of the rows, as once, few or many counts, or as a class when the clone is expanded.

>many|NA|18|TRBJ2-1|TRBV4-2
TGTGCCAGCAGCCAAGATGTGGTGTGGCAAAGCTCCTACAATGAGCAGTTCTTC
CASSQDVVWQSSYNEQFF
>many|NA|12|TRBJ2-2|TRBV9
TGTGCCAGCAGCGTAGCGTCCGGGGAGCTGTTTTTT
CASSVASGELFF
>NA|NA|17|TRBJ2-5|TRBV7-9
TGTGCCAGCAGCTCCCAAGCCGAAAGACAATACGGGGAGACCCAGTACTTC
CASSSQAERQYGETQYF
>NA|TRBD1|15|TRBJ2-1|TRBV7-8
TGTGCCAGCAGCTTAATAGGACAGGGGATCAATGAGCAGTTCTTC
CASSLIGQGINEQFF
>NA|TRBD2|17|TRBJ2-7|TRBV28
TGTGCCAGCAGTTTAGCCGTATGGACTAGCGGGAACTACGAGCAGTACTTC
CASSLAVWTSGNYEQYF
>many|NA|13|TRBJ2-3|TRBV4-3
TGCGCCAGCAGCCCCCCGTCGGGGGATACGCAGTATTTT
CASSPPSGDTQYF
>few|NA|14|TRBJ2-2|TRBV7-9
TGTGCCAGCAACATCGGCCGGCCGTCCGGGGAGCTGTTTTTT
CASNIGRPSGELFF
>many|TRBD1|13|TRBJ1-2|TRBV29-1
TGCAGCGACCTAGACAGGGGGCTTGGTGGCTACACCTTC
CSDLDRGLGGYTF
>NA|NA|15|TRBJ1-1|TRBV14
TGTGCCAGCAGCCAACTGGGCGGGAGGAACACTGAAGCTTTCTTT
CASSQLGGRNTEAFF
>few|TRBD1|13|TRBJ2-7|TRBV29-1
TGCAGCGCCCAGGACAGGGGTAGCTACGAGCAGTACTTC
CSAQDRGSYEQYF
>NA|NA|16|TRBJ2-7|TRBV4-1
TGCGCCAGCAGCCAAAGAGCTAGTTCCGCGTCCTACGAGCAGTACTTC
CASSQRASSASYEQYF
>few|NA|14|TRBJ2-1|TRBV5-1
TGCGCCAGCAGCTCGGAGGGAAGTGGCAATGAGCAGTTCTTC
CASSSEGSGNEQFF
>few|TRBD2|16|TRBJ2-5|TRBV6-1
TGTGCCAGCACCCGGACTAGCGGGAGTTTGGTGGAGACCCAGTACTTC
CASTRTSGSLVETQYF
>NA|NA|15|TRBJ1-4|TRBV7-2
TGTGCCAGCAGCTTACAAAGGGACCGAGGGGAAAAACTGTTTTTT
CASSLQRDRGEKLFF
>many|TRBD2|15|TRBJ2-7|TRBV4-2
TGTGCCAGCAGCCAGGGCGGGACTAGCGCTTACGAGCAGTACTTC
CASSQGGTSAYEQYF
>few|NA|14|TRBJ2-7|TRBV7-9
TGTGCCAGCAGCTTAGCAGGCTACCCCTCGGAGCAGTACTTC
CASSLAGYPSEQYF
>few|NA|15|TRBJ2-7|TRBV4-2
TGTGCCAGCAGCCAAGTAGGGGGGAGGTACTACGAGCAGTACTTC
CASSQVGGRYYEQYF
>many|NA|16|TRBJ1-2|TRBV20-1
TGCAGTGCTCAGAGTATGGGGGGGGGATCGGGCTATGGCTACACCTTC
CSAQSMGGGSGYGYTF
>few|NA|15|TRBJ1-2|TRBV20-1
TGCAGTGCTAGTGGCAGTGGGCAGGGTATAGAGGGCTACACCTTC
CSASGSGQGIEGYTF
>NA|NA|14|TRBJ1-1|TRBV10-3
TGTGCCATCAGCATGACTGGGATTAACACTGAAGCTTTCTTT
CAISMTGINTEAFF
>many|TRBD2|16|TRBJ2-2|TRBV7-2
TGTGCCAGCAGCTTGTCGACTAGCGGGAATCACGGGGAGCTGTTTTTT
CASSLSTSGNHGELFF
>many|NA|14|TRBJ1-2|TRBV12-3/TRBV12-4
TGTGCCAGCAGCACAGGGTCCAGAAACTATGGCTACACCTTC
CASSTGSRNYGYTF
>many|NA|17|TRBJ2-1|TRBV24-1
TGTGCCACCAGTGCCACGGAGAAGGGTTTCTCCTACAATGAGCAGTTCTTC
CATSATEKGFSYNEQFF
>NA|TRBD1|14|TRBJ1-5|TRBV12-3/TRBV12-4
TGTGCCAGCAGGGCCGGACAGGCGAATCAGCCCCAGCATTTT
CASRAGQANQPQHF
>few|NA|18|TRBJ2-3|TRBV24-1
TGTGCCACCAGTGATTTGATGGGGCTAGCGACTGGAACAGATACGCAGTATTTT
CATSDLMGLATGTDTQYF
>few|NA|15|TRBJ2-7|TRBV4-3
TGCGCCAGCAGCCAAGGGCACACGGGGACCTACGAGCAGTACTTC
CASSQGHTGTYEQYF
>few|NA|14|TRBJ2-2|TRBV7-6
TGTGCCAGCAGAAAGGGGGGAGGCACCGGGGAGCTGTTTTTT
CASRKGGGTGELFF
>many|NA|13|TRBJ2-7|TRBV3-1
TGTGCCAGCAGCCAAGATCGGGTTTTGGAGCAGTACTTC
CASSQDRVLEQYF
>few|NA|16|TRBJ2-3|TRBV7-9
TGTGCCAGCAGCTCGCCGGGACTTCCAAGCACAGATACGCAGTATTTT
CASSSPGLPSTDTQYF
>NA|NA|14|TRBJ1-3|TRBV9
TGTGCCAGCAGCGGGGGGACCTCTGGAAACACCATATATTTT
CASSGGTSGNTIYF
>NA|NA|17|TRBJ2-6|TRBV29-1
TGCAGCGTTGAAGATCAGCCTTCTCGCTCTGGGGCCAACGTCCTGACTTTC
CSVEDQPSRSGANVLTF
>many|TRBD1|13|TRBJ2-5|TRBV28
TGTGCCAGCAGAAGGACAGGGTCGGAGACCCAGTACTTC
CASRRTGSETQYF
>many|TRBD1|16|TRBJ2-1|TRBV7-9
TGTGCCAGCAGCTTAGGATCGGGGACAGGGTACAATGAGCAGTTCTTC
CASSLGSGTGYNEQFF
>few|NA|16|TRBJ2-7|TRBV6-2/TRBV6-3
TGTGCCAGCAGTTACTCTTTGACGGGAGAGGGGCGCGAGCAGTACTTC
CASSYSLTGEGREQYF